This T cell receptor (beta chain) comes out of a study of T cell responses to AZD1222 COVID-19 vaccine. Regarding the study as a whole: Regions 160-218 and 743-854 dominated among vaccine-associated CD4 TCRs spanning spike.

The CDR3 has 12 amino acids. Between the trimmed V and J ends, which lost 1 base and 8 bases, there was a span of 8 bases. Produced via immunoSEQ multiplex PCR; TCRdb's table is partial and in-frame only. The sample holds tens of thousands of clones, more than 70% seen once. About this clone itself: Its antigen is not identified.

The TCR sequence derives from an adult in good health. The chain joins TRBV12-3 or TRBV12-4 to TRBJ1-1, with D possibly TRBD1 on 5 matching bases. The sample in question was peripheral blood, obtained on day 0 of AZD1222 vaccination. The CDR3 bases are TGTGCCAGCAGTTTAGAGGGGACCGAAGCTTTCTTT. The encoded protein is CASSLEGTEAFF.